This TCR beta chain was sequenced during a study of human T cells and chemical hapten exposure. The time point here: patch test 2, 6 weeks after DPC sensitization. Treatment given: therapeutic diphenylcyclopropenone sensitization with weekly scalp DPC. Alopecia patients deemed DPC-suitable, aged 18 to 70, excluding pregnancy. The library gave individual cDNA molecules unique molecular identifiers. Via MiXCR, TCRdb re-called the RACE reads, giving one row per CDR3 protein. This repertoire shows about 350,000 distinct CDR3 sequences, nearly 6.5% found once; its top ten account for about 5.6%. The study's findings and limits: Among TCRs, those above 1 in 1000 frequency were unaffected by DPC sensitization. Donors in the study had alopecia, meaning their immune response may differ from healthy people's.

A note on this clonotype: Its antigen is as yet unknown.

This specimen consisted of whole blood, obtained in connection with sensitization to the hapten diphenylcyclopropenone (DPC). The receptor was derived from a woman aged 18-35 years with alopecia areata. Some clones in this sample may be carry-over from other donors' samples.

In nucleotides, the CDR3 is TGCAGTGCTAGAGGGTTGGACAGCCAACAAGAGACCCAGTACTTC. Protein: CSARGLDSQQETQYF. The chain links TRBV20-1 to TRBJ2-5, with D possibly matching TRBD1 (6 bases). The ends were cut back, 1 base at V and 2 bases at J, with 14 bases in the middle. Germline-derived CDR1 and CDR2 are DFQATT and SNEGSKA (reference sequence). The CDR3 covers 15 residues.